This T cell receptor beta chain was found in a study of OX40 agonist ivuxolimab in advanced cancers. Background on the study: While on treatment, patients had intravenous ivuxolimab at 0.01 to 10 mg/kg every 2 weeks.

V lost 7 bases, J lost 2 bases, and 19 bases lay in between. The CDR3 sequence is 16 residues long. The V gene's germline CDR1 is SNHLY and CDR2 FYNNEI. Sequencing was performed with immunoSEQ multiplex PCR; in TCRdb, only in-frame clones are kept and a portion is missing. In the table there are about 64,000 clones, approximately 78% of which are singletons. Here the sequenced sample was CD4+ or CD8+ T cells sorted from blood, taken in a trial of the OX40 agonist ivuxolimab. The chain combines TRBV2 with TRBJ2-3; D assignment may be TRBD1 or TRBD2 (6 bases each). This clonotype originated in an adult with an advanced solid tumor such as melanoma, head and neck, liver or kidney cancer. The CDR3 spells CASTPMGGGVTDTQYF. CDR3 sequence (DNA): TGTGCCAGCACCCCAATGGGGGGCGGGGTCACAGATACGCAGTATTTT.